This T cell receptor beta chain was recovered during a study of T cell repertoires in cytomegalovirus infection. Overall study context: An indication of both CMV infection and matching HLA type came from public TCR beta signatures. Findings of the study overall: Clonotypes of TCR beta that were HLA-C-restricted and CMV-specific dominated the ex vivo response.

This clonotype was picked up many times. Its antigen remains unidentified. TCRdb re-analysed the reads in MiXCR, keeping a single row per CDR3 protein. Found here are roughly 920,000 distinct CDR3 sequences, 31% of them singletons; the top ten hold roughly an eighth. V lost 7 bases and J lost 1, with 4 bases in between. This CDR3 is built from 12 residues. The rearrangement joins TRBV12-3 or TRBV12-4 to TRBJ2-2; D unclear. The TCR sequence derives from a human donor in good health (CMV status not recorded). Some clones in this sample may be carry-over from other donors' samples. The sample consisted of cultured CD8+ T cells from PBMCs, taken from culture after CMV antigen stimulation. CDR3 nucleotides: TGTGCCAGCACCGAGAACACCGGGGAGCTGTTTTTT. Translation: CASTENTGELFF.